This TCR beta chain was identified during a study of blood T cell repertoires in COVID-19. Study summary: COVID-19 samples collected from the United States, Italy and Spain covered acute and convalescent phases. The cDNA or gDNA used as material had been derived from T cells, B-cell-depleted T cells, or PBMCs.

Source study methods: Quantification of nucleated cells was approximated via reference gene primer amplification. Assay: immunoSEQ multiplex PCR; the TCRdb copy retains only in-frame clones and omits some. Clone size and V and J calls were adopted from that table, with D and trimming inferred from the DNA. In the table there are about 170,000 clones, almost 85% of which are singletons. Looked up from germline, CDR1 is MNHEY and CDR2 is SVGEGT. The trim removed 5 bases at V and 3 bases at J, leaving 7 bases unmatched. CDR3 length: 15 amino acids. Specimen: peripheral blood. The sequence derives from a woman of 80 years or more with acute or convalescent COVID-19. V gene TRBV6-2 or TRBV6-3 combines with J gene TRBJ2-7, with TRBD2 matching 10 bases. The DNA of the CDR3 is TGTGCCAGCAGTCGACTAGCGGGCGCCCTCTACGAGCAGTACTTC. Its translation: CASSRLAGALYEQYF.